The rows below give T cell receptor beta chains drawn from one sample of a study of PD-L1 blockade in urothelial cancer. Repertoires were generated with immunoSEQ multiplex PCR, while TCRdb's copy carries only in-frame clones and drops some. The table lists 100,000 to 150,000 clones, 86% of them singletons. Material: PBMCs, obtained around atezolizumab (anti-PD-L1) treatment. The receptors originated from a middle-aged man with urothelial cancer. Both conserved end residues are part of each CDR3.

v_gene,j_gene,CDR3aa
TRBV18,TRBJ1-5,CASSGTGGHQPQHF
TRBV9,TRBJ2-7,CASSARTGRHEQYF
TRBV27,TRBJ2-1,CASSLSMGGVSSSSEQFF
TRBV18,TRBJ2-5,CASSSGQGQETQYF
TRBV5-1,TRBJ2-1,CASSLGLADNEQFF
TRBV19,TRBJ2-3,CASSNLAGGTDTQYF
TRBV19,TRBJ1-2,CASTWGGKPYGYTF
TRBV6-4,TRBJ2-2,CASSAQLAGGSTGELFF
TRBV27,TRBJ2-5,CASSLGQGGTQYF
TRBV6-1,TRBJ1-2,CASTYTGGSYGYTF
TRBV5-1,TRBJ2-2,CASSFSMSTGELFF
TRBV20-1,TRBJ2-1,CSAVPRGKQFF
TRBV15,TRBJ1-2,CATSRDKYGYTF
TRBV4-1,TRBJ2-1,CASSPPGQGNYNEQFF
TRBV19,TRBJ1-5,CASSDGAGRYQPQHF
TRBV4-1,TRBJ1-4,CASSQGASSGGEKLFF
TRBV2,TRBJ1-2,CASSLGQGAFGYTF
TRBV9,TRBJ2-2,CASSVDYYLTGELFF
TRBV18,TRBJ1-3,CASSPRLPGSDGNTIYF
TRBV19,TRBJ2-1,CASTIGSGRAGNEQFF
TRBV19,TRBJ1-2,CASSIDLTVSGYTF
TRBV2,TRBJ1-2,CASRDIGQDPGYTF
TRBV6-5,TRBJ2-7,CASSLGQVGEQYF
TRBV5-4,TRBJ2-5,CASSSGTSKETQYF
TRBV7-9,TRBJ1-5,CASSLAAGHQPQHF
TRBV6-1,TRBJ2-7,CASSEARPYEQYF
TRBV19,TRBJ2-2,CASNLGAGELFF
TRBV19,TRBJ2-3,CASSIRGPSDTQYF
TRBV5-4,TRBJ1-2,CASSLPGGQENYGYTF
TRBV4-1,TRBJ2-7,CASSQAGKYEQYF